Each of the 17 T cell receptor beta chains below was sequenced from the same sample in a study of T-cell memory formation after mild COVID-19. Via MiXCR, TCRdb re-called the 5' RACE reads, giving one row per CDR3 protein. The sample lists about 560,000 distinct CDR3 sequences, about 22% seen once, with roughly 8.3% in the top ten. The source material was PBMCs or a T cell subset sorted from them (not recorded which). The receptors here all came from an adult woman who had mild COVID-19 (a few samples of this study predate the infection). Cell type and time point are not known.

The CDR3 loop is CASSYSTVAYEQYF. CDR3 bases: TGTGCCAGCAGTTACTCGACAGTTGCCTACGAGCAGTACTTC. The gene calls are TRBV6-2 or TRBV6-3 and TRBJ2-7; the D gene is possibly TRBD1 (5 bases). The CDR3 has 14 amino acids. V was clipped by 0 bases and J by 2 bases, with 8 bases between them. Germline CDR1 MNHEY, CDR2 SVGEGT.

This clonotype occurred a few times. The chain is built from TRBV5-1 and TRBJ1-1, with a possible D match to TRBD1 (6 bases). The V gene's germline CDR1 is SGHRS and CDR2 YFSETQ. The CDR3 runs to 16 residues. Trimming removed 4 bases from V and 5 bases from J, with 21 bases in between. In DNA form, the CDR3 reads TGCGCCAGCAGCGGTCTTGGACAGTGGAAGGGGACTGAAGCTTTCTTT. This translates into CASSGLGQWKGTEAFF.

This clonotype was seen a handful of times. The chain links TRBV29-1 to TRBJ2-3; 9 nucleotides line up with TRBD2. With V trimmed by 7 bases and J by 1 base, 6 bases remained unmatched. The CDR3 covers 14 residues. Germline CDR1 SQVTM, CDR2 ANQGSEA. CDR3 sequence (DNA): TGCAGCGGGGGGGTAGCGGGAGGCACAGATACGCAGTATTTT. Protein product: CSGGVAGGTDTQYF.

V and J are TRBV11-3 and TRBJ2-3, with D uncertain. The CDR3 has 13 residues. V lost 5 bases to trimming and J lost 4 bases, with 10 bases between them. The germline V gene encodes CDR1 SGHNT and CDR2 YENEEA. The CDR3 reads CASSRESADTQYF. The CDR3 DNA follows: TGTGCCAGCAGCCGAGAGAGCGCAGATACGCAGTATTTT.

J is TRBJ2-1 and V is TRBV7-8, with 7 bases matching TRBD2. Germline V lookup: CDR1 SGHVS, CDR2 FQNEAQ. The CDR3 runs to 18 residues. V lost 5 bases and J lost 4; bases outside the gene matches: 17. This chain's CDR3 is CASSIHRDYHGGYNEQFF. DNA of the CDR3: TGTGCCAGCAGCATCCACCGGGACTACCACGGGGGGTACAATGAGCAGTTCTTC.

The V gene is TRBV5-1, the J gene TRBJ1-2, with D maybe TRBD1 (6 bases). The germline V gene has CDR1 SGHRS and CDR2 YFSETQ. The CDR3 consists of 14 residues. V dropped 4 bases and J dropped 3 bases, with 13 bases sitting between them. This chain's CDR3 is CASSPLPGDYGYTF. As DNA, the CDR3 is TGCGCCAGCAGCCCACTGCCAGGGGACTATGGCTACACCTTC.

This clonotype has at least ten counts. The junction does not match germline at one end; this may be a read error. J is TRBJ2-7 and V is TRBV7-2; no definite D call. CDR3 size: 12 residues. Germline V gene lookup returns CDR1 SGHTA and CDR2 FQGNSA. CDR3 protein: CASSPTSYEQYF. CDR3 sequence (DNA): TGCGCCAGCAGCCCCACCTCCTACGAGCAGTACTTC.

The rearrangement joins TRBV7-7 to TRBJ2-7; 7 bases are shared with TRBD1. CDR1 and CDR2 (germline): SSHAT, FNYEAQ (reference sequence). The length of the CDR3 is 17 residues. CDR3 bases: TGTGCTCGTACCTCGGGACAGAATACGCGTACCTCCTACGAGCAGTACTTC. Translating gives CARTSGQNTRTSYEQYF.

V usage is TRBV4-1 and J usage is TRBJ2-7; D is unresolved. V was cut by 0 bases and J by 5 bases, with 8 bases left in between. CDR1 and CDR2 from the germline V gene are MGHRA and YSYEKL. This CDR3 has 13 amino acids. The CDR3 spells CASSQETLHEQYF. CDR3 sequence (DNA): TGCGCCAGCAGCCAAGAAACTCTCCACGAGCAGTACTTC.

This clonotype was seen a handful of times. In nucleotides, the CDR3 is TGTGCCAGCAGCCCCAGGGGATACACTGGAAACACCATATATTTT. Its protein product is CASSPRGYTGNTIYF. The genes are TRBV11-2 and TRBJ1-3; D may be TRBD1 (6 bases). The CDR3 runs 15 residues. The germline V and J ends were trimmed by 5 bases and 2 bases, with 13 bases remaining between them. CDR1 is SGHAT and CDR2 is FQNNGV in the germline V gene.

This clonotype has more than one count but fewer than ten. V is TRBV27 and J is TRBJ1-1, with no clear D. The CDR3 is 13 amino acids. Germline V gene sequence: CDR1 MNHEY, CDR2 SMNVEV (reference sequence). The V end lost 3 bases, the J end lost 5 bases, and 10 bases lay between the germline ends. The CDR3 region is CASSFGVGTEAFF. The CDR3 DNA is TGTGCCAGCAGTTTTGGGGTGGGGACTGAAGCTTTCTTT.

The chain joins TRBV12-5 to TRBJ2-1; 7 bases align to TRBD1. The CDR3 totals 14 residues. Trimming at V came to 1 base and at J to 7 bases, leaving 4 bases not matched to a gene. Looked up from germline, CDR1 is LGHNT and CDR2 is FRNRAP. Written as DNA, the CDR3 is TGTGCTAGTGGTTTGGGACAGGGTCCAAATGAGCAGTTCTTC. Translating gives CASGLGQGPNEQFF.

The chain couples TRBV9 to TRBJ1-2; 11 bases line up with TRBD1. This CDR3 comprises 17 residues. Germline assignment: CDR1 SGDLS and CDR2 YYNGEE. J gave up 0 bases and V 4 bases, and 8 bases lay outside the gene matches. The CDR3 nucleotides read TGTGCCAGCAGCCTCCGGTTGGACAGGGGGCCTAACTATGGCTACACCTTC. Protein sequence: CASSLRLDRGPNYGYTF.

This clonotype was observed a handful of times. The genes are TRBV5-1 and TRBJ2-7; the match to TRBD1 covers 7 bases. V lost 0 bases, J lost 6 bases, and 9 bases stayed unmatched. The CDR3 is 15 amino acids. CDR1 and CDR2 from the germline V gene are SGHRS and YFSETQ. The CDR3 sequence: CASSLALTDRSEQYF. CDR3 coding DNA: TGCGCCAGCAGCTTGGCTTTAACGGACAGGTCCGAGCAGTACTTC.

The chain uses TRBV27 and TRBJ1-1; D ambiguous. Trimming stripped 2 bases from V and 6 bases from J, with 19 bases between. CDR3 length equals 16 residues. Germline CDR1 reads MNHEY; CDR2 reads SMNVEV (reference sequence). Written as DNA, the CDR3 is TGTGCCAGCAGTTTACGGGGTTTTTTAGCCGGGCCTGAAGCTTTCTTT. This translates into CASSLRGFLAGPEAFF.

As concerns this clonotype: This sequence may be a read error, since a much larger clone differs from it by one base. The chain joins TRBV7-6 to TRBJ2-7; 9 bases match TRBD1. V shed 5 bases and J 8 bases; nucleotides not matched to a gene: 13. The CDR3 has 15 residues. Germline CDR1 and CDR2: SGHVS and FNYEAQ. The CDR3 coding sequence is TGTGCCAGCAGCGACACCGGGACAGGGATACACAAGCAGTACTTC. Translation: CASSDTGTGIHKQYF.

This clonotype was seen a few times. The rearrangement uses TRBV29-1 and TRBJ2-7; 14 bases match TRBD2. The CDR3 is made up of 12 amino acids. Trimming at V came to 6 bases and at J to 7 bases, leaving 2 bases not matched to a gene. The germline V gene encodes CDR1 SQVTM and CDR2 ANQGSEA. This chain's CDR3 is CSVGLAGDEQYF. The CDR3 nucleotides read TGCAGCGTGGGACTAGCGGGAGATGAGCAGTACTTC.